This TCR beta chain derives from a study of blood T cell repertoires in COVID-19 (dated by TCRdb to 2019 to 2021). Regarding the complete study: Samples covering the acute and convalescent phases of COVID-19 were provided by collaborators in the United States, Italy and Spain. Samples were obtained from the ongoing ImmuneRACE study (first 160 participants) and from 1,254 subjects provided by 6 global collaborators. The dataset comprised deeply sampled blood TCRbeta repertoires from subjects exposed to, actively infected with, or recovered from COVID-19. The material from the prospective study consisted of cDNA or gDNA derived from T cells, B-cell-depleted T cells, or PBMCs. The repertoires were made available in a free public database intended to serve as a resource for research on the immune response to SARS-CoV-2. Sample metadata almost always included a de-identified subject ID, COVID-19 status, age in years and sex. Where available, HLA class I and class II types were taken from metadata supplied by the sample provider and were not determined by assay-based typing.

Including the terminal cysteine and phenylalanine, the CDR3 comprises 18 residues. Here the CDR3 DNA is all that survives: 54 bases in frame from base 1. CDR1 and CDR2 are read off the germline V gene (reference sequence) as LGHDT and YNNKEL. Trimming accounts for 6 bases at V and 8 bases at J, while the number of junction bases matched to no gene is 17. The immunoSEQ Assay, a bias-controlled multiplex PCR, was used to amplify TCRbeta CDR3 regions from genomic DNA. Concerning the study's data processing: Nucleated cell counts per sample were estimated from amplification of reference gene primers within the assay. Sequence reads were collapsed and filtered to measure the absolute abundance of every unique TCRbeta CDR3 rearrangement. For each sample, productive Simpson clonality was calculated as the square root of Simpson's diversity index across productive rearrangements. Sourced from immuneACCESS, this table was stored by TCRdb with only in-frame sequences that have V and J called. A share of the clones is absent; for the studies checked, an unresolved V gene accounts for under half, and the remainder has no known explanation. The D gene and trimming were derived from the DNA, and the V and J assignments and clone size from that table. In this sample the table shows some 80,000 clones, 75% to 90% of which occur a single time. The biggest ten clones account for around 2.6% of the sample.

The collaborating institutions used their own protocols to collect whole blood in K2EDTA tubes. Collaborator samples were shipped for TCRbeta analysis as frozen whole blood, isolated PBMCs, or DNA extracted from either sample type. Results and caveats for the whole study, not just this receptor: The quantity of clinical and demographic metadata differed by source and by participant and was supplied without curation.

This clone has only one observation. The antigen it binds to is not known. No base-level quality is on record; no much larger clone is a single base apart. The sequence is built from TRBV3-1 (or the pseudogene TRBV3-2) and TRBJ2-1; TRBD2 agrees with 12 junctional bases. Sequencing used peripheral blood. This TCR derives from a human donor in a cohort sampled during active COVID-19. The CDR3 sequence is CASSQRRPLAGGPDEQFF. The DNA sequence is as follows: TGTGCCAGCAGTCAACGCCGCCCCCTAGCGGGAGGGCCCGATGAGCAGTTCTTC.